This T cell receptor beta chain was found in a study of cytomegalovirus exposure and HLA in healthy donors. The study, taken as a whole, reports: With further analysis later on, most CMV-associated TCR beta chains appeared HLA-restricted. Analysis was carried out at a later point, and it linked a missense DCLRE1C variant to TCR beta V- and J-gene trimming.

Germline V gives CDR1 LNHDA, CDR2 SQIVND (reference sequence). The CDR3 spans 15 residues. With V trimmed by 8 bases and J by 4 bases, 10 bases remained unmatched. Turning to this clone: The antigen is unknown.

PCR primers comprised 60 Vbeta and 13 Jbeta primers. Produced via immunoSEQ multiplex PCR; TCRdb's table is partial and in-frame only. The data contain 160,000 or so clones, around 81% of them singletons. The sequence was obtained from a woman between 18 and 29 years old in good health and CMV-seropositive. The chain links TRBV19 to TRBJ2-1, with 8 bases matching TRBD1. Input material: PBMCs. CDR3 amino acids: CASSLLTGAYNEQFF. In nucleotides, the CDR3 is TGTGCCAGTTCTTTATTGACAGGGGCTTACAATGAGCAGTTCTTC.